This is a list of T cell receptor beta chains from one sample in a study of cytomegalovirus exposure and HLA in healthy donors. Method: immunoSEQ multiplex PCR; TCRdb's copy keeps in-frame clones and lacks some. The listing records over 75,000 clones. Sequencing was done on a sample of PBMCs. Every receptor here comes from a man aged 45 to 65 in good health and CMV-seronegative. The CDR3 runs from the conserved cysteine through the conserved F or W. Fields, in order: CDR3 protein, CDR3 DNA, D gene, V gene, J gene. D genes are given only for firm matches.

CDR3: CASSPEGSYEQYF
DNA: TGTGCCAGCTCACCCGAGGGCTCCTACGAGCAGTACTTC
D: .
V: TRBV18
J: TRBJ2-7

CDR3: CAWKPGGPLNEQFF
DNA: TGTGCCTGGAAACCGGGGGGGCCCTTAAATGAGCAGTTCTTC
D: TRBD2
V: TRBV30
J: TRBJ2-1

CDR3: CASSLQGKQPQHF
DNA: TGTGCCAGCAGTTTGCAGGGGAAACAGCCCCAGCATTTT
D: .
V: TRBV6-5
J: TRBJ1-5

CDR3: CASRDRGLQPQHF
DNA: TGTGCCAGCCGAGACAGGGGTTTGCAGCCCCAGCATTTT
D: TRBD1
V: TRBV2
J: TRBJ1-5

CDR3: CASISGTGHHEQYF
DNA: TGTGCCAGCATCTCCGGGACAGGGCACCACGAGCAGTACTTC
D: TRBD1
V: TRBV28
J: TRBJ2-7

CDR3: CASSLYTRGRNQPQHF
DNA: TGTGCCAGCAGCTTATACACCAGGGGTCGGAATCAGCCCCAGCATTTT
D: .
V: TRBV7-2
J: TRBJ1-5

CDR3: CASSLAQNRNNTEAFF
DNA: TGTGCCAGCAGCTTAGCCCAAAACAGGAACAACACTGAAGCTTTCTTT
D: .
V: TRBV7-8
J: TRBJ1-1

CDR3: CASSEGLTTVYEQFF
DNA: TGTGCCAGCTCTGAGGGCCTGACAACGGTTTATGAGCAGTTCTTC
D: .
V: TRBV18
J: TRBJ2-1

CDR3: CASSVQGLTGELFF
DNA: TGTGCCAGCAGCGTTCAGGGACTAACCGGGGAGCTGTTTTTT
D: TRBD2
V: TRBV9
J: TRBJ2-2

CDR3: CATFSTNEKLFF
DNA: TGTGCCACATTTTCAACTAATGAAAAACTGTTTTTT
D: .
V: TRBV28
J: TRBJ1-4

CDR3: CASSRWRAGELFF
DNA: TGTGCCAGCAGCCGGTGGAGGGCCGGGGAGCTGTTTTTT
D: .
V: TRBV7-3
J: TRBJ2-2

CDR3: CAVEQNSNQPQHF
DNA: TGTGCCGTCGAACAGAATAGCAATCAGCCCCAGCATTTT
D: .
V: TRBV7-9
J: TRBJ1-5

CDR3: CASLGGFHTGELFF
DNA: TGTGCCAGCTTGGGGGGATTTCACACCGGGGAGCTGTTTTTT
D: .
V: TRBV7-2
J: TRBJ2-2

CDR3: CASSPGTGRGEAFF
DNA: TGTGCCAGCTCACCCGGGACAGGAAGGGGTGAAGCTTTCTTT
D: TRBD1
V: TRBV18
J: TRBJ1-1

CDR3: CASSVGAGHYNEQFF
DNA: TGTGCCAGCAGCGTAGGAGCGGGTCACTACAATGAGCAGTTCTTC
D: .
V: TRBV9
J: TRBJ2-1

CDR3: CASSLDRAWSPLHF
DNA: TGTGCCAGCAGCTTAGACAGGGCTTGGTCACCCCTCCACTTT
D: .
V: TRBV11-2
J: TRBJ1-6

CDR3: CASSFYRGSNQPQHF
DNA: TGTGCCAGCAGTTTTTACAGAGGGAGCAATCAGCCCCAGCATTTT
D: .
V: TRBV28
J: TRBJ1-5

CDR3: CASSLGVYSNQPQHF
DNA: TGTGCCAGCAGCTTGGGAGTTTATAGCAATCAGCCCCAGCATTTT
D: .
V: TRBV5-8
J: TRBJ1-5

CDR3: CASSLVGAGSAGNTEAFF
DNA: TGTGCCAGCAGCTTGGTGGGCGCGGGATCCGCGGGGAACACTGAAGCTTTCTTT
D: .
V: TRBV7-2
J: TRBJ1-1

CDR3: CASSESRGGRDEQFF
DNA: TGTGCCAGCAGTGAGTCGAGGGGGGGCCGTGATGAGCAGTTCTTC
D: .
V: TRBV25-1
J: TRBJ2-1

CDR3: CATQGLGNTEAFF
DNA: TGTGCCACACAGGGTTTGGGGAACACTGAAGCTTTCTTT
D: .
V: TRBV28
J: TRBJ1-1

CDR3: CASSFSTGGDYGYTF
DNA: TGTGCCAGCAGTTTTTCGACAGGGGGGGACTATGGCTACACCTTC
D: TRBD1
V: TRBV28
J: TRBJ1-2

CDR3: CASSFSFSSWPSGTEAFF
DNA: TGTGCCAGCAGCTTTTCCTTCTCTAGTTGGCCCTCCGGCACTGAAGCTTTCTTT
D: .
V: TRBV5-5
J: TRBJ1-1

CDR3: CASSLSAQGANADTQYF
DNA: TGCGCCAGCAGCTTGAGCGCTCAGGGGGCGAATGCAGATACGCAGTATTTT
D: TRBD1
V: TRBV5-1
J: TRBJ2-3

CDR3: CASSLGVRTGELFF
DNA: TGTGCCAGCAGCTTGGGCGTCCGAACCGGGGAGCTGTTTTTT
D: .
V: TRBV5-8
J: TRBJ2-2

CDR3: CASSPPVASGGSEQFF
DNA: TGTGCCAGCTCACCACCTGTGGCTAGCGGGGGGAGTGAGCAGTTCTTC
D: TRBD2
V: TRBV18
J: TRBJ2-1

CDR3: CASSPGTSGVDEQFF
DNA: TGCGCCAGCAGCCCCGGGACTAGCGGGGTTGATGAGCAGTTCTTC
D: TRBD2
V: TRBV5-1
J: TRBJ2-1

CDR3: CASSGTGMNTEAFF
DNA: TGTGCCAGCAGCGGAACAGGTATGAACACTGAAGCTTTCTTT
D: .
V: TRBV5-6
J: TRBJ1-1

CDR3: CASSPTSDSNTGELFF
DNA: TGTGCCAGCTCACCAACTTCCGACAGTAACACCGGGGAGCTGTTTTTT
D: .
V: TRBV18
J: TRBJ2-2

CDR3: CASSPTTGGYEQFF
DNA: TGTGCTAGCAGCCCTACCACAGGGGGCTATGAGCAGTTCTTC
D: TRBD1
V: TRBV7-7
J: TRBJ2-1

CDR3: CASSPMGSAGQGAAEAFF
DNA: TGTGCCAGCTCACCTATGGGATCGGCGGGACAGGGGGCAGCTGAAGCTTTCTTT
D: TRBD1
V: TRBV18
J: TRBJ1-1

CDR3: CASSFREDTGELFF
DNA: TGCGCCAGCAGTTTCAGGGAGGACACCGGGGAGCTGTTTTTT
D: .
V: TRBV10-2
J: TRBJ2-2

CDR3: CASSLSAGSDYGYTF
DNA: TGTGCCAGCAGTTTATCGGCAGGGTCAGACTATGGCTACACCTTC
D: .
V: TRBV28
J: TRBJ1-2

CDR3: CASRSTGTAVGGYTF
DNA: TGTGCCAGCAGATCTACCGGGACAGCCGTCGGCGGCTACACCTTC
D: TRBD1
V: TRBV6-5
J: TRBJ1-2

CDR3: CASSFTLNTEAFF
DNA: TGCGCCAGCAGCTTTACATTGAACACTGAAGCTTTCTTT
D: .
V: TRBV5-1
J: TRBJ1-1

CDR3: CASSSVYYEQYF
DNA: TGTGCCAGCAGCTCGGTATACTACGAGCAGTACTTC
D: .
V: TRBV7-8
J: TRBJ2-7

CDR3: CASSLNRAREQYF
DNA: TGTGCCAGCAGTTTGAACAGGGCTCGCGAGCAGTACTTC
D: .
V: TRBV28
J: TRBJ2-7